This T cell receptor beta chain appears in the sequencing data of a study of intratumoral heterogeneity in liver cancer. Early-stage hepatocellular carcinoma patients were treatment-naïve prior to resection. No macroscopic necrosis or hemorrhage was seen in sampled areas. Method: immunoSEQ multiplex PCR; TCRdb's copy keeps in-frame clones and lacks some. The table shows 5,500 to 7,500 clones, with 68% occurring only once. General study results and limits: Tumor-infiltrating lymphocyte representation was acknowledged to be under-sampled.

Turning to this clone: Antigen specificity is unknown.

The sequenced sample was tumor-adjacent normal tissue, obtained before any cancer treatment. The TCR originated in a man between 65 and 85 years old with hepatocellular carcinoma.

CDR3 DNA sequence: TGCGCCAGCAGCTTTAATAATCTTTCCAGCGCAGATACGCAGTATTTT. As protein: CASSFNNLSSADTQYF. This chain links TRBV5-1 with TRBJ2-3; no clear D. CDR1 is SGHRS, CDR2 YFSETQ, per germline. This CDR3 has 16 residues. Trimming took off 2 bases at V and 4 bases at J, with 17 bases between the two ends. Complete variable domain (other parts from reference TRBV5-1 and TRBJ2-3): KAGVTQTPRYLIKTRGQQVTLSCSPISGHRSVSWYQQTPGQGLQFLFEYFSETQRNKGNFPGRFSGRQFSNSRSEMNVSTLELGDSALYLCASSFNNLSSADTQYFGPGTRLTVL.